This T cell receptor (beta chain) was identified during a study of relationships among human T cell subsets. Semiquantitative ARM-PCR amplified T cell receptor alpha and beta CDR3 regions from mRNA. ARM-PCR used tagged nested gene-specific primers, then communal superprimers for exponential amplification. Exonuclease cleared nested primers, then first-round products were reamplified. TCRdb itself ran the multiplex PCR reads through MiXCR, one entry per CDR3 protein. This table has fewer than 15,000 distinct CDR3 sequences, 50% to 75% appearing once. Anti-CD25 beads selected CD4+CD25+ regulatory T cells from positively selected CD4+ cells. Points on this clonotype: Its antigen is still unknown.

Overall study findings and caveats: Some CD4+CD8+ double-positive cells may remain after bead sorting.

There are 13 residues in the CDR3. Unmatched junction bases numbered 7, after V lost 5 bases and J lost 4 bases. The germline CDR1 and CDR2 sequences are GTSNPN and SVGIG (reference sequence). The sample taken for sequencing was Tregs sorted from blood. The origin of this receptor is a man aged 35-49 years in good health. The chain has TRBV30 and TRBJ1-1; 7 nucleotides match TRBD1. CDR3 bases: TGTGCCTGGGGGGGCGAGGGGGCCACTGAAGCTTTCTTT. This encodes CAWGGEGATEAFF.